The present entry profiles one TCR beta chain with its context. The data stem from a study of blood T cell repertoires in COVID-19. Study summary: Specimens from acute and convalescent COVID-19 originated in the United States, Italy and Spain.

As handled by the study authors: The authors estimated nucleated cell counts from reference gene primer amplification. The assay was immunoSEQ multiplex PCR, and TCRdb's table has in-frame clones only and misses some. The V and J calls and the clone size are those of that table, but D and trimming were determined from the DNA. The table shows 440,000 or so clones, with about 91% occurring only once. The receptor was derived from a woman in her thirties or forties with COVID-19, enrolled during active disease. The sequenced material came from peripheral blood.

The CDR3 DNA reads as TGTGCCAGCTCACCCCTCCGGGACAGAAACACTGAAGCTTTCTTT. As protein: CASSPLRDRNTEAFF. This sequence joins TRBV18 and TRBJ1-1, with TRBD1 matching 7 bases. V dropped 3 bases and J dropped 2; count of bases not matched to a gene: 6. The CDR3 spans 15 residues. From germline, CDR1 is KGHSH and CDR2 LQKENI.